A selection of T cell receptor beta chains follows, all from one sample in a study of Graves' ophthalmopathy and Graves' hyperthyroidism. TCRdb ran MiXCR on the multiplex PCR reads and lists one entry per CDR3 protein. The sample includes approximately 410,000 distinct CDR3 sequences, less than 20% of them seen just once. The sequenced material came from peripheral blood. The receptor set was obtained from a young woman with stable Graves' hyperthyroidism. The CDR3 runs from the conserved cysteine through the conserved F or W. The D gene is left open where the match is weak. Only part of the rows carry a size: once, few, many, or a class if the clone is expanded.

cdr3_aa	cdr3_nt	v_call	d_call	clone_size	j_call
CAVSPGFTEAFF	TGTGCTGTAAGCCCTGGGTTCACTGAAGCTTTCTTT	TRBV6-1	-	many	TRBJ1-1
CASSYHQGSAEAFF	TGTGCCAGCAGTTACCACCAGGGGTCCGCTGAAGCTTTCTTT	TRBV6-5	-	many	TRBJ1-1
CASSLRLAGASKNIKYF	TGTGCCAGCAGTTTACGCCTAGCGGGGGCCTCCAAAAACATTAAGTACTTC	TRBV12-3/TRBV12-4	TRBD2	many	TRBJ2-4
CASRLFLVGGTEAFF	TGTGCCAGCCGTCTATTCCTTGTCGGGGGCACTGAAGCTTTCTTT	TRBV6-1	-	many	TRBJ1-1
CASRFHRGVTEAFF	TGTGCCAGCAGGTTCCACAGGGGGGTCACTGAAGCTTTCTTT	TRBV6-2/TRBV6-3	TRBD1	many	TRBJ1-1
CASRRRGKSPLHF	TGTGCCAGCAGAAGAAGGGGGAAATCACCCCTCCACTTT	TRBV12-3/TRBV12-4	-	many	TRBJ1-6
CASSASPTGLYPNYGYTF	TGTGCCAGCAGCGCCTCCCCGACAGGCTTATATCCTAACTATGGCTACACCTTC	TRBV11-2	-	many	TRBJ1-2
CASSYPGTSRVGELFF	TGTGCCAGCAGTTACCCCGGGACTAGCCGGGTCGGGGAGCTGTTTTTT	TRBV6-2/TRBV6-3	TRBD2	many	TRBJ2-2
CASSKNSGTSFAGELFF	TGTGCCAGCAGTAAAAACTCCGGGACTAGTTTTGCCGGGGAGCTGTTTTTT	TRBV11-2	TRBD2	-	TRBJ2-2
CASSPGTATLNTEAFF	TGCGCCAGCAGCCCAGGGACAGCCACCTTGAACACTGAAGCTTTCTTT	TRBV4-1	TRBD1	many	TRBJ1-1
CASSPMYDGGTEAFF	TGTGCCAGCTCACCCATGTATGATGGAGGCACTGAAGCTTTCTTT	TRBV18	-	many	TRBJ1-1
CASSSPRSGITYEQYF	TGTGCCAGCAGCTCTCCCAGGTCAGGGATTACCTACGAGCAGTACTTC	TRBV6-2/TRBV6-3	-	-	TRBJ2-7
CASSEFSGGGAIGETQYF	TGTGCCAGCAGTGAATTTTCTGGCGGGGGGGCCATTGGAGAGACCCAGTACTTC	TRBV6-1	TRBD2	many	TRBJ2-5
CASSHTAGGYSYEQYF	TGTGCCAGCAGCCATACGGCGGGAGGCTACTCCTACGAGCAGTACTTC	TRBV6-5	TRBD2	many	TRBJ2-7
CASRAAQETQYF	TGCGCCAGCAGGGCGGCCCAAGAGACCCAGTACTTC	TRBV5-1	-	few	TRBJ2-5
CASSPIRSREQYF	TGTGCCAGCAGCCCGATTCGGTCCCGCGAGCAGTACTTC	TRBV6-1	-	many	TRBJ2-7
CASSLQGFNQPQHF	TGTGCCAGCAGCTTACAGGGCTTTAACCAGCCCCAGCATTTT	TRBV6-5	-	many	TRBJ1-5
CASLSGTPNTGELFF	TGTGCCAGCCTTAGTGGAACCCCGAACACCGGGGAGCTGTTTTTT	TRBV19	-	many	TRBJ2-2
CATDLGGRNSPLHF	TGTGCCACCGATCTAGGGGGCAGGAATTCACCCCTCCACTTT	TRBV5-8	TRBD1	many	TRBJ1-6
CASSLDPPRDYGYTF	TGCGCCAGCAGCCTAGATCCCCCTCGGGACTATGGCTACACCTTC	TRBV5-1	-	many	TRBJ1-2
CAIRGRDEGYTF	TGTGCCATCAGAGGCCGGGACGAGGGCTACACCTTC	TRBV10-3	-	many	TRBJ1-2
CASRLNSQETQYF	TGTGCCAGTAGACTGAATTCCCAAGAGACCCAGTACTTC	TRBV19	-	many	TRBJ2-5
CASSWGGDWETQYF	TGTGCCAGCAGTTGGGGTGGGGACTGGGAGACCCAGTACTTC	TRBV12-3/TRBV12-4	-	many	TRBJ2-5
CASSQGFTGGYTF	TGTGCCAGCAGCCAGGGCTTCACGGGTGGCTACACCTTC	TRBV3-1	-	few	TRBJ1-2
CSASFGGGTEAFF	TGCAGTGCGTCCTTTGGGGGTGGGACTGAAGCTTTCTTT	TRBV20-1	-	many	TRBJ1-1
CASKGTGDYSNQPQHF	TGCGCCAGCAAGGGAACAGGAGATTATAGCAATCAGCCCCAGCATTTT	TRBV10-2	-	few	TRBJ1-5
CASSDENTGELFF	TGTGCCAGCAGTGACGAAAACACCGGGGAGCTGTTTTTT	TRBV12-3/TRBV12-4	-	many	TRBJ2-2
CASSVQGDYGYTF	TGTGCCAGTAGTGTCCAGGGGGACTATGGCTACACCTTC	TRBV19	TRBD1	many	TRBJ1-2
CASFPGQGPGPQHF	TGTGCCAGCTTTCCGGGACAGGGGCCTGGGCCCCAGCATTTT	TRBV6-1	TRBD1	-	TRBJ1-5
CASSPWGVSYEQYF	TGTGCCAGCTCACCTTGGGGGGTCTCCTACGAGCAGTACTTC	TRBV18	-	-	TRBJ2-7
CASSEEQGGEQYF	TGTGCCAGCAGTGAAGAGCAGGGAGGTGAGCAGTACTTC	TRBV6-1	-	many	TRBJ2-7
CAISPKGGGSPLHF	TGTGCCATCAGTCCCAAGGGAGGAGGTTCACCCCTCCACTTT	TRBV10-3	-	many	TRBJ1-6
CASSEWRTVDGFYGYTF	TGTGCCAGCAGTGAATGGCGTACAGTTGACGGTTTCTATGGCTACACCTTC	TRBV2	-	many	TRBJ1-2
CASSLGRGPEKLFF	TGTGCCAGCAGCTTGGGCAGGGGGCCGGAAAAACTGTTTTTT	TRBV7-2	TRBD1	few	TRBJ1-4
CASSHVRFTQPQHF	TGCGCCAGCAGCCACGTAAGATTTACTCAGCCCCAGCATTTT	TRBV4-1	-	few	TRBJ1-5
CASSPRQGWNTEAFF	TGTGCCAGCAGCCCCAGACAGGGGTGGAACACTGAAGCTTTCTTT	TRBV9	TRBD1	many	TRBJ1-1
CASSQEGSPPWTQYF	TGTGCCAGCAGCCAAGAGGGGAGCCCTCCGTGGACCCAGTACTTC	TRBV3-1	-	-	TRBJ2-5
CASSYPDGNTEAFF	TGTGCCAGCAGTTACCCGGACGGGAACACTGAAGCTTTCTTT	TRBV6-5	-	many	TRBJ1-1
CASSPTFGTRNTEAFF	TGTGCCAGCAGTCCTACCTTCGGGACAAGGAACACTGAAGCTTTCTTT	TRBV27	-	many	TRBJ1-1
CSARDRGSGGYTF	TGCAGTGCTAGAGATCGGGGATCTGGGGGCTACACCTTC	TRBV20-1	-	many	TRBJ1-2
CASSSDRLRHEQYF	TGCGCCAGCAGCTCCGACAGGCTTCGGCACGAGCAGTACTTC	TRBV4-1	-	many	TRBJ2-7
CSVKPLRDTEAFF	TGCAGCGTTAAGCCTCTCAGGGACACTGAAGCTTTCTTT	TRBV29-1	-	many	TRBJ1-1
CSARYFLPGDGGYRGLTEAFF	TGCAGTGCTAGATACTTCCTCCCAGGAGACGGGGGGTACAGGGGGCTCACTGAAGCTTTCTTT	TRBV20-1	TRBD1	many	TRBJ1-1
CATRRGEGGEQYF	TGTGCCACCCGGCGGGGCGAGGGAGGCGAGCAGTACTTC	TRBV18	-	many	TRBJ2-7
CASSIGGRGYTF	TGTGCCAGTAGTATCGGGGGACGCGGCTACACCTTC	TRBV19	-	many	TRBJ1-2
CASSERAGGQETQYF	TGTGCCAGCAGTGAAAGGGCGGGGGGACAAGAGACCCAGTACTTC	TRBV6-1	TRBD2	many	TRBJ2-5
CATNSPGLLSYEQYF	TGTGCCACCAACTCACCGGGACTCCTCTCCTACGAGCAGTACTTC	TRBV2	-	few	TRBJ2-7
CASSTTPLTGLSDGYTF	TGTGCCAGTAGTACTACCCCCCTGACAGGGTTATCTGATGGCTACACCTTC	TRBV19	TRBD1	many	TRBJ1-2
CASSPQVVQANYGYTF	TGTGCCAGCAGCCCCCAGGTAGTACAGGCGAACTATGGCTACACCTTC	TRBV11-2	-	-	TRBJ1-2
CASSERRLNTGELFF	TGTGCCAGCAGTGAACGTCGGCTGAACACCGGGGAGCTGTTTTTT	TRBV6-1	-	many	TRBJ2-2
CASRVYGTGGSYEQYF	TGTGCCAGCAGGGTCTACGGGACAGGGGGATCCTACGAGCAGTACTTC	TRBV12-3/TRBV12-4	TRBD1	many	TRBJ2-7
CASSYLAGGVGPDTEAFF	TGTGCCAGCAGTTACTTGGCAGGGGGCGTGGGTCCAGACACTGAAGCTTTCTTT	TRBV6-2/TRBV6-3	TRBD1	many	TRBJ1-1
CASSLLGPNTEAFF	TGTGCCAGCAGCTTACTGGGGCCGAACACTGAAGCTTTCTTT	TRBV11-3	-	many	TRBJ1-1